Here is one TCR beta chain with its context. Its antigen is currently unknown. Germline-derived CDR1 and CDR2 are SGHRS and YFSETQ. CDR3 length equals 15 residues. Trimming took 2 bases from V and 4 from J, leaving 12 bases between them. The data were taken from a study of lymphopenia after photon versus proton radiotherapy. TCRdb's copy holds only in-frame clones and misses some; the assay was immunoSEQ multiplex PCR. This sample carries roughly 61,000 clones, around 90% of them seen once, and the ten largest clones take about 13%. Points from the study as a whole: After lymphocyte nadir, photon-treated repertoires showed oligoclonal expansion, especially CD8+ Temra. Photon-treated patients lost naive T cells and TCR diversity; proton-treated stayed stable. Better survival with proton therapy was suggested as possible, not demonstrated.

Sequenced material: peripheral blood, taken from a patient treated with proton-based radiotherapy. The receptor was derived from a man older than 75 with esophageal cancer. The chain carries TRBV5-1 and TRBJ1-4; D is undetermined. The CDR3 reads CASSFQDPFNEKLFF. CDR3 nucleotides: TGCGCCAGCAGCTTCCAGGACCCTTTTAATGAAAAACTGTTTTTT.